This T cell receptor (beta chain) derives from a study of beta chain features in type 1 diabetes. Study-wide results and caveats: Any PCR bias toward short templates would affect both groups alike.

The authors reverse transcribed all of the isolated RNA, so sequencing captured expressed TCRB transcripts. The data were produced by immunoSEQ multiplex PCR, yet TCRdb's version contains in-frame clones alone and is incomplete. The sample yields a few hundred thousand clones, 12% to 15% seen once. Trimming stripped 0 bases from V and 4 bases from J, with 13 bases between. CDR3 length: 15 amino acids. Germline CDR1 reads SGHDT; CDR2 reads YYEEEE. Concerning this clone itself: The antigen remains undetermined.

Sequencing input: central memory CD4+ T cells from blood. The clonotype originates from a man aged 30 to 39 in good health. The chain couples TRBV5-6 to TRBJ1-2; tentatively, D is TRBD1 (6 bases). The CDR3 sequence is CASSLVARGPYGYTF. DNA for the CDR3: TGTGCCAGCAGCTTGGTCGCCAGGGGACCCTATGGCTACACCTTC. Complete variable domain (other parts from reference TRBV5-6 and TRBJ1-2): DAGVTQSPTHLIKTRGQQVTLRCSPKSGHDTVSWYQQALGQGPQFIFQYYEEEERQRGNFPDRFSGHQFPNYSSELNVNALLLGDSALYLCASSLVARGPYGYTFGSGTRLTVV.